The 13 T cell receptor beta chains listed next were all sequenced from one sample in a study of T cells in narcolepsy. Clones were sequenced by immunoSEQ multiplex PCR, and TCRdb holds only the in-frame ones, with some missing. The sample holds fewer than 30,000 clones; more than 70% are singletons and the top ten take roughly 1.3%. The specimen was CD45RA- memory CD4+ T cells from PBMCs. These receptors originate from a human donor with narcolepsy.

The gene calls are TRBV18 and TRBJ2-5; TRBD2 aligns across 13 bases. Trimming took 6 bases from V and 5 from J; bases not matched to a gene: 9. Germline V lookup: CDR1 KGHSH, CDR2 LQKENI. This CDR3 region has 16 residues. For the CDR3, the DNA is TGTGCCAGCTCCCAAGGACTAGCGGGAGTGGGTGAGACCCAGTACTTC. This codes for CASSQGLAGVGETQYF. The whole variable domain, filled in from reference TRBV18 and TRBJ2-5, reads NAGVMQNPRHLVRRRGQEARLRCSPMKGHSHVYWYRQLPEEGLKFMVYLQKENIIDESGMPKERFSAEFPKEGPSILRIQQVVRGDSAAYFCASSQGLAGVGETQYFGPGTRLLVL.

This clone was recorded a few times. The chain has TRBV10-3 and TRBJ1-2, with 7 bases aligning to TRBD1. The CDR3 has 13 residues. The ends lost 7 bases at V and 3 bases at J; junction bases unmatched: 5. Germline V lookup: CDR1 ENHRY, CDR2 SYGVKD. CDR3 coding DNA: TGTGCCATCACTGGGGACAGTTACTATGGCTACACCTTC. Encoded protein: CAITGDSYYGYTF.

The V call is TRBV28, the J call TRBJ2-1; 9 bases line up with TRBD1. V lost 6 bases to trimming and J lost 8 bases; unmatched junction nucleotides: 14. This CDR3 has 16 residues. Germline V gene sequence: CDR1 MDHEN, CDR2 SYDVKM. The CDR3 spells CASSNPGQGDSDEQFF. The CDR3 nucleotides read TGTGCCAGCAGCAATCCGGGACAGGGTGATAGCGATGAGCAGTTCTTC.

The J gene is TRBJ2-7, the V gene TRBV5-6; D perhaps matches TRBD2 (6 bases). V was pared by 0 bases and J by 1 base, with 11 bases between. The CDR3 totals 15 residues. Germline values: CDR1 SGHDT, CDR2 YYEEEE. Written as DNA, the CDR3 is TGTGCCAGCAGCTTGGTCGGGGGACGATCCTACGAGCAGTACTTC. Protein product: CASSLVGGRSYEQYF.

The rearrangement joins TRBV28 to TRBJ1-1, with D uncertain. Per the germline V gene, CDR1 is MDHEN and CDR2 is SYDVKM. V shed 3 bases and J shed 5 bases, with 7 bases lying between them. The CDR3 consists of 12 residues. The CDR3 DNA reads TGTGCCAGCAGTTTGCGGGAAACTGAAGCTTTCTTT. Translating it yields CASSLRETEAFF. Complete variable domain (other parts from reference TRBV28 and TRBJ1-1): DVKVTQSSRYLVKRTGEKVFLECVQDMDHENMFWYRQDPGLGLRLIYFSYDVKMKEKGDIPEGYSVSREKKERFSLILESASTNQTSMYLCASSLRETEAFFGQGTRLTVV.

CDR3 in amino acids: CASSIGLDKVNEQFF. The CDR3 DNA sequence: TGTGCCAGCTCGATCGGACTCGACAAGGTTAATGAGCAGTTCTTC. V and J are TRBV13 and TRBJ2-1; the D gene is possibly TRBD2 (5 bases). The germline CDR1 and CDR2 sequences are PRHDT and FYEKMQ (reference sequence). The V end was cut by 8 bases, the J end by 7 bases, with 21 bases between. The CDR3 runs to 15 residues.

This clone was seen a single time. V usage is TRBV19 and J usage is TRBJ2-7, with 9 bases aligning to TRBD1. CDR1 LNHDA and CDR2 SQIVND come from the germline V gene (reference sequence). CDR3 size: 14 residues. Trimming at V came to 6 bases and at J to 5 bases, leaving 8 bases not matched to a gene. This chain's CDR3 is CASRDRDRVHEQYF. Written as DNA, the CDR3 is TGTGCCAGTAGAGACCGGGACAGGGTCCACGAGCAGTACTTC.

J is TRBJ1-4 and V is TRBV5-6; a possible D gene is TRBD1 (5 bases). The germline V gene has CDR1 SGHDT and CDR2 YYEEEE. The CDR3 is 17 amino acids. The V and J ends lost 1 base and 3 bases respectively, with 16 bases between them. DNA for the CDR3: TGTGCCAGCAGCTTGTTCGATAAATACAGGCCTAATGAAAAACTGTTTTTT. It translates to CASSLFDKYRPNEKLFF.

The V gene is TRBV28, the J gene TRBJ1-1; D is undetermined. V dropped 5 bases and J dropped 1 base, with 14 bases sitting between them. Per germline, CDR1 MDHEN and CDR2 SYDVKM. CDR3 size: 15 residues. This CDR3 is CASSPFGVGNTEAFF. CDR3 nucleotide sequence: TGTGCCAGCAGTCCCTTCGGGGTGGGGAACACTGAAGCTTTCTTT.

The chain has TRBV19 and TRBJ1-2; 8 bases match TRBD1. This CDR3 has 14 amino acids. CDR1 is LNHDA, CDR2 SQIVND, per germline (reference sequence). J gave up 3 bases and V 2 bases, and 2 bases lay outside the gene matches. The CDR3 bases are TGTGCCAGTAGTATACAGGGGGCTGACTATGGCTACACCTTC. Encoded protein: CASSIQGADYGYTF. Looking up the rest from reference TRBV19 and TRBJ1-2 gives the full variable domain: DGGITQSPKYLFRKEGQNVTLSCEQNLNHDAMYWYRQDPGQGLRLIYYSQIVNDFQKGDIAEGYSVSREKKESFPLTVTSAQKNPTAFYLCASSIQGADYGYTFGSGTRLTVV.

This clone was counted only a few times. The same CDR3 arises from other DNA sequences in this sample as well. The chain has TRBV18 and TRBJ1-1; possibly TRBD1 for D (5 bases). Germline loops: CDR1 KGHSH, CDR2 LQKENI. This CDR3 has 13 amino acids. Trimming shortened V by 2 bases and J by 2 bases, and 6 bases separated the two germline ends. The CDR3: CASSPGANTEAFF. Here the CDR3 DNA reads TGTGCCAGCTCACCAGGGGCTAACACTGAAGCTTTCTTT.

The V gene is TRBV7-9, the J gene TRBJ2-7; perhaps TRBD1 as D (5 bases). The CDR3 loop spans 15 amino acids. Between the trimmed V and J ends, which lost 1 base and 4 bases, there was a span of 14 bases. CDR1 is SEHNR, CDR2 FQNEAQ, per germline (reference sequence). CDR3 in DNA: TGTGCCAGCAGCTTAGTTTCGGACACCCGATACGAGCAGTACTTC. It yields the protein CASSLVSDTRYEQYF.

The rearrangement uses TRBV5-1 and TRBJ1-6; tentative D call: TRBD1 (5 bases). Germline assignment: CDR1 SGHRS and CDR2 YFSETQ. CDR3 length equals 15 residues. With 4 bases removed from V and 9 bases from J, the gap between germline ends came to 17 bases. The CDR3 DNA reads as TGCGCCAGCAGCCCGGACACCCTTCCAGGTTCACCCCTCCACTTT. Translated: CASSPDTLPGSPLHF.